The 25 T cell receptor beta chains below come from one sample, sequenced in a study of graft-versus-host responses after intestinal transplantation. The graft tissue was processed, and this released both intraepithelial and lamina propria lymphocytes. TCRdb's table, derived via immunoSEQ multiplex PCR, lists solely in-frame clones and lacks some. The data show about 3,300 clones, around 80% seen once. The specimen was ileum tissue, collected around 17 and 21 days after intestinal transplantation. These receptors all come from a human patient who received an intestinal transplant, so some T cells may come from the graft donor.

V usage is TRBV5-8 and J usage is TRBJ2-5; 7 bases are a match to TRBD2. The tail of the sequence fits TRBJ2-7 better, so the J call may be wrong. Germline V gives CDR1 SGHTS, CDR2 YDEGEE. The CDR3 loop spans 15 amino acids. CDR3 in amino acids: CASIFSGGGIYEQYF. The CDR3 DNA reads TGTGCCAGCATTTTTTCGGGGGGTGGAATCTACGAGCAGTACTTC.

This chain joins TRBV29-1 and TRBJ2-3; D is undetermined. V lost 5 bases, J lost 0 bases, and 24 bases lay in between. Germline CDR1 reads SQVTM; CDR2 reads ANQGSEA. This CDR3 region has 18 residues. The CDR3 nucleotides read TGCAGCGTTACCCCCCCATGGCGGAACGGGCCTAGCACAGATACGCAGTATTTT. Translating it yields CSVTPPWRNGPSTDTQYF.

The chain combines TRBV19 with TRBJ2-5, with a possible D match to TRBD2 (5 bases). Germline CDR1 and CDR2: LNHDA and SQIVND (reference sequence). The CDR3 spans 13 residues. V was shortened by 1 base and J by 5 bases, with 8 bases between the two germline ends. The CDR3: CASSIVRGETQYF. The CDR3 coding sequence is TGTGCCAGTAGTATAGTTAGAGGGGAGACCCAGTACTTC. Drawing the rest from reference TRBV19 and TRBJ2-5, the complete variable domain is DGGITQSPKYLFRKEGQNVTLSCEQNLNHDAMYWYRQDPGQGLRLIYYSQIVNDFQKGDIAEGYSVSREKKESFPLTVTSAQKNPTAFYLCASSIVRGETQYFGPGTRLLVL.

This chain uses TRBV5-6 with TRBJ2-7; perhaps TRBD2 as D (6 bases). Germline CDR1 SGHDT, CDR2 YYEEEE. V lost 4 bases to trimming and J lost 5 bases, with 19 bases between them. CDR3 length: 15 amino acids. Written as DNA, the CDR3 is TGTGCCAGCAGCCGGGGGTTGCAGGGTGTCCACGAGCAGTACTTC. Protein: CASSRGLQGVHEQYF.

The gene calls are TRBV28 and TRBJ1-6, with D maybe TRBD1 (5 bases). Germline V gives CDR1 MDHEN, CDR2 SYDVKM. The V end lost 1 base, the J end lost 0 bases, and 7 bases lay between the germline ends. The CDR3 extends over 16 amino acids. CDR3 sequence (DNA): TGTGCCAGCAGTTTATTGGGGGTCTCCTATAATTCACCCCTCCACTTT. It yields the protein CASSLLGVSYNSPLHF.

Points on this clone: Other DNA sequences in this sample translate to the same CDR3. This chain uses TRBV7-3 with TRBJ1-1, with a weak D call TRBD1 (5 bases). CDR1 SGHTA and CDR2 FQGTGA come from the germline V gene. The CDR3 contains 15 residues. Trimming cost V 2 bases and J 5 bases, with 15 bases left between them. The CDR3 here is CASSLVGGGGTEAFF. Written as DNA, the CDR3 is TGTGCCAGCAGCTTAGTTGGGGGGGGTGGGACTGAAGCTTTCTTT.

This sequence joins TRBV6-1 and TRBJ1-5, with TRBD1 matching 9 bases. This CDR3 is 14 amino acids long. From germline, CDR1 is MNHNS and CDR2 SASEGT. V trimming: 5 bases; J trimming: 6 bases; junction bases outside the gene matches: 5. The CDR3 is CASSRQGVVQPQHF. The CDR3 DNA follows: TGTGCCAGCAGTCGACAGGGGGTAGTTCAGCCCCAGCATTTT.

The chain combines TRBV7-3 with TRBJ1-1; D possibly corresponds to TRBD1 (6 bases). V was pared by 6 bases and J by 8 bases, with 22 bases between. CDR1 and CDR2 (germline): SGHTA, FQGTGA. The length of the CDR3 is 15 residues. The CDR3 DNA follows: TGTGCCAGCAGTCTAGGGGGGAGTAAGGGATCGGAAGCTTTCTTT. Protein product: CASSLGGSKGSEAFF.

The chain recombines TRBV6-5 with TRBJ1-1, with TRBD1 matching over 9 bases. The CDR3 is 15 amino acids. V shed 2 bases and J 6 bases; nucleotides not matched to a gene: 7. Germline V gene sequence: CDR1 MNHEY, CDR2 SVGAGI. CDR3 DNA sequence: TGTGCCAGCAGTTACACTTCCGGGACAGGGTCTGAAGCTTTCTTT. This translates into CASSYTSGTGSEAFF.

This chain joins TRBV19 and TRBJ2-1, with 8 nucleotides matching TRBD2. The CDR3 length is 14 residues. Germline V gene data show CDR1 as LNHDA and CDR2 as SQIVND (reference sequence). V was pared by 6 bases and J by 4 bases, with 5 bases of the junction left unmatched. The CDR3 sequence is CASRVGGAYNEQFF. In nucleotides, the CDR3 is TGTGCCAGTAGAGTCGGGGGGGCTTACAATGAGCAGTTCTTC.

The J gene is TRBJ1-1, the V gene TRBV11-3; the D is unclear. CDR1 is SGHNT and CDR2 is YENEEA in the germline V gene. V was cut by 5 bases and J by 2 bases, with 18 bases left in between. The CDR3 contains 16 residues. The CDR3 nucleotides are TGTGCCAGCAGCCCCTGGCCTGGACGGCTCAACACTGAAGCTTTCTTT. Amino acid sequence: CASSPWPGRLNTEAFF.

The V call is TRBV28, the J call TRBJ2-7; no definite D call. Trimming stripped 3 bases from V and 4 bases from J, with 13 bases between. Germline CDR1 MDHEN, CDR2 SYDVKM. The CDR3 runs to 14 residues. CDR3 amino acids: CASSLAQDYYEQYF. The CDR3 nucleotides are TGTGCCAGCAGTTTGGCCCAGGATTATTACGAGCAGTACTTC.

This clone appeared a few times. This sequence joins TRBV28 and TRBJ1-3; D is uncertain. Germline V gene sequence: CDR1 MDHEN, CDR2 SYDVKM. The CDR3 length is 16 residues. V shed 6 bases and J shed 1 base, with 16 bases lying between them. The CDR3 DNA is TGTGCCAGCAGAATCGACGGGGATGGATCTGGAAACACCATATATTTT. Translating gives CASRIDGDGSGNTIYF.

The chain uses TRBV6-8 and TRBJ1-6; no firm D call. The CDR3 sequence is 17 residues long. V lost 0 bases to trimming and J lost 7 bases, with 16 bases between them. CDR1 MNHGY and CDR2 SAAAGT come from the germline V gene. CDR3 amino acids: CASSYSGSITYNSPLHF. CDR3 DNA: TGTGCCAGCAGTTACTCGGGCAGTATCACGTACAATTCACCCCTCCACTTT.

CDR3 sequence reads: CSVLTGLNTEAFF. The CDR3 nucleotides read TGCAGCGTCCTGACAGGGCTAAACACTGAAGCTTTCTTT. This chain links TRBV29-1 with TRBJ1-1; 7 bases align to TRBD1. Trimming removed 6 bases from V and 2 bases from J; junction bases left unmatched: 6. The CDR3 totals 13 residues. The germline CDR1 and CDR2 sequences are SQVTM and ANQGSEA.

This chain joins TRBV6-6 and TRBJ2-3; D is uncertain. Germline CDR1 MNHNY, CDR2 SVGAGI (reference sequence). The CDR3 consists of 12 residues. The V end lost 3 bases, the J end lost 5 bases, and 6 bases lay between the germline ends. CDR3 in DNA: TGTGCCAGCAGTTATACCGTAGATACGCAGTATTTT. Translated: CASSYTVDTQYF.

Only a few counts were recorded for this clone. The rearrangement links TRBV5-4 to TRBJ1-4; 8 bases are a match to TRBD1. The germline V gene encodes CDR1 SGHNT and CDR2 YYREEE (reference sequence). The CDR3 sequence is 15 residues long. J was trimmed by 7 bases and V by 0 bases; bases with no gene match: 5. CDR3 sequence: CASSLGGQASEKLFF. CDR3 coding DNA: TGTGCCAGCAGCTTGGGGGGACAGGCTTCTGAAAAACTGTTTTTT.

The chain carries TRBV7-8 and TRBJ2-5; D remains unclear. Germline V lookup: CDR1 SGHVS, CDR2 FQNEAQ. Trimming pared 4 bases from V and 0 bases from J, leaving 0 bases between. The CDR3 contains 11 residues. CDR3 sequence: CASSYQETQYF. The CDR3 coding sequence is TGTGCCAGCAGCTACCAAGAGACCCAGTACTTC.

This clone was seen a few times. The chain employs TRBV18 and TRBJ1-6; no definite D call. CDR3 length: 14 residues. From germline, CDR1 is KGHSH and CDR2 LQKENI. Trimming removed 4 bases from V and 9 bases from J, with 13 bases in between. CDR3 region: CASSQLTEGSPLHF. The CDR3 DNA reads TGTGCCAGCTCACAGCTGACTGAGGGTTCACCCCTCCACTTT.

The V gene is TRBV18, the J gene TRBJ1-2; TRBD1 matches 8 bases. This CDR3 is built from 13 residues. Germline loops: CDR1 KGHSH, CDR2 LQKENI. J lost 8 bases, V lost 2 bases, and 4 bases had no gene match. For the CDR3, the DNA is TGTGCCAGCTCACCAGCGACAGGGGACGGCTACACCTTC. This translates into CASSPATGDGYTF.

The gene calls are TRBV5-4 and TRBJ1-4; the D gene is possibly TRBD1 (6 bases). CDR3 length: 15 residues. The V end lost 0 bases, the J end lost 8 bases, and 14 bases lay between the germline ends. Germline values: CDR1 SGHNT, CDR2 YYREEE (reference sequence). The CDR3 sequence: CASSLEGGLGEKLFF. For the CDR3, the DNA is TGTGCCAGCAGCTTGGAGGGGGGCTTAGGCGAAAAACTGTTTTTT. The full variable domain, in which reference TRBV5-4 and TRBJ1-4 provide the parts outside the CDR3, is ETGVTQSPTHLIKTRGQQVTLRCSSQSGHNTVSWYQQALGQGPQFIFQYYREEENGRGNFPPRFSGLQFPNYSSELNVNALELDDSALYLCASSLEGGLGEKLFFGSGTQLSVL.

CDR3 bases: TGTGCCAGCAGCGTAGCTACGGGTAGTGGCTACGAGCAGTACTTC. Translating it yields CASSVATGSGYEQYF. This chain links TRBV9 with TRBJ2-7; D gene uncertain. The CDR3 is 15 residues long. Trimming removed 0 bases at V and 3 bases at J, with 13 bases between. Germline-derived CDR1 and CDR2 are SGDLS and YYNGEE.

This clone occurred once. This chain joins TRBV6-4 and TRBJ2-2; 7 nucleotides match TRBD1. Germline CDR1 MRHNA, CDR2 SNTAGT. This CDR3 has 15 residues. J gave up 2 bases and V 0 bases, and 0 bases lay outside the gene matches. DNA of the CDR3: TGTGCCAGCAGTGACTCAGGGGGCAACACCGGGGAGCTGTTTTTT. Residues: CASSDSGGNTGELFF.

V gene TRBV7-9 combines with J gene TRBJ2-3; D gene ambiguous. The V and J ends lost 4 bases and 9 bases respectively, with 14 bases between them. Per the germline V gene, CDR1 is SEHNR and CDR2 is FQNEAQ (reference sequence). The CDR3 spans 13 residues. CDR3 coding DNA: TGTGCCAGCAGCTCGAACATGAAGGGAACGCAGTATTTT. It codes for CASSSNMKGTQYF.

The V and J genes are TRBV7-9 and TRBJ1-6, with D unclear. The CDR3 contains 16 residues. Germline CDR1 is SEHNR and CDR2 is FQNEAQ (reference sequence). Trimming removed 2 bases at V and 10 bases at J, with 18 bases between. CDR3 in amino acids: CASSLTDPGVRSPLHF. The CDR3 DNA reads TGTGCCAGCAGCTTAACCGATCCGGGAGTACGATCACCCCTCCACTTT.